Listed below are T cell receptor beta chains from one sample, sequenced in a study of cytomegalovirus exposure and HLA in healthy donors. The repertoire was sequenced with immunoSEQ multiplex PCR; TCRdb's copy has only in-frame clones and lacks some. The sample lists some 100,000 clones; around 76% were seen once. The sequencing input was PBMCs. These receptors were obtained from a middle-aged woman in good health and CMV-seropositive. The CDR3 runs from the conserved cysteine through the conserved F or W. A D gene is named only where the DNA matches it firmly. The size of a clone is reported for some rows only, either as once, few or many, or as a class for expanded clones.

clone_size: NA; v_call: TRBV7-9; j_call: TRBJ2-7; d_call: TRBD1; cdr3_nt: TGTGCCAGCAGCTCCTCCGGGACAGGGGACCACGAGCAGTACTTC; cdr3_aa: CASSSSGTGDHEQYF
clone_size: NA; v_call: TRBV30; j_call: TRBJ1-2; d_call: NA; cdr3_nt: TGTGCCTGGAGTGGGGCCCCCAAAGCTAACTATGGCTACACCTTC; cdr3_aa: CAWSGAPKANYGYTF
clone_size: NA; v_call: TRBV5-6; j_call: TRBJ2-2; d_call: TRBD1; cdr3_nt: TGTGCCAGCAGCTCGGCAGGACAGGGCGGCACCGGGGAGCTGTTTTTT; cdr3_aa: CASSSAGQGGTGELFF
clone_size: NA; v_call: TRBV4-1; j_call: TRBJ2-7; d_call: TRBD1; cdr3_nt: TGCGCCAGCAGCCAAGATCCCCGTGGGACAGGATACTACGAGCAGTACTTC; cdr3_aa: CASSQDPRGTGYYEQYF
clone_size: NA; v_call: TRBV9; j_call: TRBJ2-2; d_call: TRBD1; cdr3_nt: TGTGCCAGCAGCGTTACTTCCGGGACAGGGAGCACCGGGGAGCTGTTTTTT; cdr3_aa: CASSVTSGTGSTGELFF
clone_size: NA; v_call: TRBV5-6; j_call: TRBJ2-7; d_call: TRBD2; cdr3_nt: TGTGCCAGCAGCTTCTCTAGCGGGGGGGCGCTCGAGCAGTACTTC; cdr3_aa: CASSFSSGGALEQYF
clone_size: NA; v_call: TRBV29-1; j_call: TRBJ2-3; d_call: TRBD2; cdr3_nt: TGCAGCGTTGAAAAACTAGCGGGGTGGACAGATACGCAGTATTTT; cdr3_aa: CSVEKLAGWTDTQYF
clone_size: NA; v_call: TRBV4-1; j_call: TRBJ2-2; d_call: TRBD2; cdr3_nt: TGCGCCAGCAGCCAAAGCCAGCGGGGGTTGGTCGGGGAGCTGTTTTTT; cdr3_aa: CASSQSQRGLVGELFF
clone_size: NA; v_call: TRBV29-1; j_call: TRBJ2-1; d_call: TRBD1; cdr3_nt: TGCAGCGCCGCGGGGACAGGCTCCTACAATGAGCAGTTCTTC; cdr3_aa: CSAAGTGSYNEQFF
clone_size: NA; v_call: TRBV5-1; j_call: TRBJ1-6; d_call: TRBD1; cdr3_nt: TGCGCCAGCAGCTCGGGAACAGGGGGGAATGATTCACCCCTCCACTTT; cdr3_aa: CASSSGTGGNDSPLHF
clone_size: few; v_call: TRBV18; j_call: TRBJ1-2; d_call: TRBD1; cdr3_nt: TGTGCCAGCTCACCACAGGCGCAGGGGGACTATGGCTACACCTTC; cdr3_aa: CASSPQAQGDYGYTF
clone_size: once; v_call: TRBV5-1; j_call: TRBJ2-1; d_call: TRBD1; cdr3_nt: TGCGCCAGCAGCTTGGGGCCGGGACAGAGCCTCTACAATGAGCAGTTCTTC; cdr3_aa: CASSLGPGQSLYNEQFF
clone_size: NA; v_call: TRBV10-1; j_call: TRBJ1-1; d_call: NA; cdr3_nt: TGCGCCAGCAGTGAGTCGAGCCGACAGCAAGAAGCTTTCTTT; cdr3_aa: CASSESSRQQEAFF
clone_size: once; v_call: TRBV28; j_call: TRBJ2-7; d_call: TRBD2; cdr3_nt: TGTGCCAGCAGGACTAGCGTCTCCTACGAGCAGTACTTC; cdr3_aa: CASRTSVSYEQYF
clone_size: NA; v_call: TRBV5-4; j_call: TRBJ1-3; d_call: TRBD1; cdr3_nt: TGTGCCAGCAGCTCGGGACAGGGGGTTTCAAACACCATATATTTT; cdr3_aa: CASSSGQGVSNTIYF